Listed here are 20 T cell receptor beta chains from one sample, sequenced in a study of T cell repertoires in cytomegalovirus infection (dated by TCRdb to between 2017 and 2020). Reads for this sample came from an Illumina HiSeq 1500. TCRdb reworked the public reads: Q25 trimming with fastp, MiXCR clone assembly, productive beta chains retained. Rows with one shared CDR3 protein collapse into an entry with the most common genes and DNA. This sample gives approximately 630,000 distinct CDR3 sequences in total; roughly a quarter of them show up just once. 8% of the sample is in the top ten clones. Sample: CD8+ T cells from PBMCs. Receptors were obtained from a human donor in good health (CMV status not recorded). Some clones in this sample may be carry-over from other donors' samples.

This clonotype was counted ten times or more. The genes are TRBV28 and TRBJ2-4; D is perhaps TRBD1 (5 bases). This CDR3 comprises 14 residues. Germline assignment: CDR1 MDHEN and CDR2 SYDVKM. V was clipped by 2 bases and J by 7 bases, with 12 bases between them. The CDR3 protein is CASSLGGHRNIQYF. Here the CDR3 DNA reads TGTGCCAGCAGTTTAGGTGGACACCGGAACATTCAGTACTTC.

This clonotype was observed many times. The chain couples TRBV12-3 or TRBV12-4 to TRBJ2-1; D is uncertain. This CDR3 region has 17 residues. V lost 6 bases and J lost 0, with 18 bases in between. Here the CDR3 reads CASRSRFRVVSYNEQFF. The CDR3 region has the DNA TGTGCCAGCAGATCGAGGTTCCGGGTGGTCTCCTACAATGAGCAGTTCTTC.

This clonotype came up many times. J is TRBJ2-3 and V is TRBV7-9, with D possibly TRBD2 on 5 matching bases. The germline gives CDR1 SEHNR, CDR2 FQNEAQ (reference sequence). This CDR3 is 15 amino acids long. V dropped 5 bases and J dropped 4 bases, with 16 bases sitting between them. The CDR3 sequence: CASSHRSMRADTQYF. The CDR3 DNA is TGTGCCAGCAGCCACAGAAGCATGAGGGCAGATACGCAGTATTTT.

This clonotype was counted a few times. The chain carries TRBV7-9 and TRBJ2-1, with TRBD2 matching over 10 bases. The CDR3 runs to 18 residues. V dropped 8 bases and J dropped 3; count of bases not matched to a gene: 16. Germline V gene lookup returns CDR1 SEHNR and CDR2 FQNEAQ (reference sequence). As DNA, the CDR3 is TGTGCCAGCCAAGCGGGGGGGCCATTATTCCCTATCTACAATGAGCAGTTCTTC. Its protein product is CASQAGGPLFPIYNEQFF.

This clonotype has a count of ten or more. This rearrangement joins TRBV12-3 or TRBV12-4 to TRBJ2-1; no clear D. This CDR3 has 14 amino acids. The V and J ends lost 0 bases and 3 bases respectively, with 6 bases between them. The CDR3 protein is CASSLAGNYNEQFF. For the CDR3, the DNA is TGTGCCAGCAGTTTAGCGGGGAACTACAATGAGCAGTTCTTC.

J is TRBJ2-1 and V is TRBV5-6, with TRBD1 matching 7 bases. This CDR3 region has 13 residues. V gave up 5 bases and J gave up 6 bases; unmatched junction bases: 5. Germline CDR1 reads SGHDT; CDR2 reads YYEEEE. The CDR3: CASRGDRGNEQFF. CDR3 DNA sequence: TGTGCCAGCAGGGGGGACAGAGGCAATGAGCAGTTCTTC.

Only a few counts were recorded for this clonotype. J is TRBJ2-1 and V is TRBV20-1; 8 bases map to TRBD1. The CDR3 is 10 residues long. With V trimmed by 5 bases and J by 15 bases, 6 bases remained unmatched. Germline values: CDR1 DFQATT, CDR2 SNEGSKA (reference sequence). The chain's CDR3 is CSAGGTGGFF. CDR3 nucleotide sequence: TGCAGTGCTGGGGGGACAGGAGGGTTCTTC.

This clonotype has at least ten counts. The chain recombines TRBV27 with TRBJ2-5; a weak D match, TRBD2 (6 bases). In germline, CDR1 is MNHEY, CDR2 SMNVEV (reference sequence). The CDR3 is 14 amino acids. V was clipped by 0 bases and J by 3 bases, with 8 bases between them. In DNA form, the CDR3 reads TGTGCCAGCAGTTTATCGGGGGGAAAAGAGACCCAGTACTTC. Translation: CASSLSGGKETQYF.

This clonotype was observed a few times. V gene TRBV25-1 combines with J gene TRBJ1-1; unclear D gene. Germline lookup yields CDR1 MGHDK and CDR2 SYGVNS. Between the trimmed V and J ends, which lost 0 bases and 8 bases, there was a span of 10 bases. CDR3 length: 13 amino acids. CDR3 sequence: CASSEYIAGEAFF. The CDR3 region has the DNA TGTGCCAGCAGTGAATATATCGCAGGAGAAGCTTTCTTT.

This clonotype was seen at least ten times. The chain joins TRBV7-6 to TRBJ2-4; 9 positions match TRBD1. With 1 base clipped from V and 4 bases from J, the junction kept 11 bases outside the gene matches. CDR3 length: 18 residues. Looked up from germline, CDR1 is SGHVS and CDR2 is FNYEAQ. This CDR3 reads CASSLEWTGQGRKNIQYF. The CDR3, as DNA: TGTGCCAGCAGCTTAGAATGGACGGGACAGGGTAGGAAAAACATTCAGTACTTC.

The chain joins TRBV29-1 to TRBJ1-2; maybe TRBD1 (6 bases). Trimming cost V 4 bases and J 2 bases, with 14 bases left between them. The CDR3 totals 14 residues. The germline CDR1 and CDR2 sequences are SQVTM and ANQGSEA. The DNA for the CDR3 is TGCAGCGTTGGATCAGAACAGGGCAACTATGGCTACACCTTC. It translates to CSVGSEQGNYGYTF. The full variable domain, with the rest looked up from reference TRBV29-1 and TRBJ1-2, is SAVISQKPSRDICQRGTSLTIQCQVDSQVTMMFWYRQQPGQSLTLIATANQGSEATYESGFVIDKFPISRPNLTFSTLTVSNMSPEDSSIYLCSVGSEQGNYGYTFGSGTRLTVV.

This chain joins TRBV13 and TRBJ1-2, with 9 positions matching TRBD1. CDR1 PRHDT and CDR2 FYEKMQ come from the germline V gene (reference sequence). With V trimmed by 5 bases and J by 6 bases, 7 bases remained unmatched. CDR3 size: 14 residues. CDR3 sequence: CASSQVGDRDGYTF. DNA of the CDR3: TGTGCCAGCAGCCAAGTGGGGGACAGGGATGGCTACACCTTC.

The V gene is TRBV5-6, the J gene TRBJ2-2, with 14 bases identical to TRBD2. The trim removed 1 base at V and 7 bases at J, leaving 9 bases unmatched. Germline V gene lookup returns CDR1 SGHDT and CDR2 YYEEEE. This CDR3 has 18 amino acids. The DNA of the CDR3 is TGTGCCAGCAGCTTGAACCGACTAGCGGGGGGGCCGGGCGGGGAGCTGTTTTTT. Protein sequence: CASSLNRLAGGPGGELFF.

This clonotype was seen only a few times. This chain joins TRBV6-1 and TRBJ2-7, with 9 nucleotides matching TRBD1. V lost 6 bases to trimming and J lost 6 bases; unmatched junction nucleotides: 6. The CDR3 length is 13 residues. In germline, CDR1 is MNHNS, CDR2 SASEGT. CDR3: CASSPGTGLEQYF. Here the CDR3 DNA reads TGTGCCAGCAGCCCCGGGACAGGGCTCGAGCAGTACTTC.

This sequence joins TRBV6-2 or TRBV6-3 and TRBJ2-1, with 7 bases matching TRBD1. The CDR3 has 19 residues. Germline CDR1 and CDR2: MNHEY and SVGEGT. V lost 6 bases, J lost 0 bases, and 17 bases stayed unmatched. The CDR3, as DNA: TGTGCCAGCAGCCGTCTCAGGGACAGTTCTAAAAGCTCCTACAATGAGCAGTTCTTC. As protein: CASSRLRDSSKSSYNEQFF.

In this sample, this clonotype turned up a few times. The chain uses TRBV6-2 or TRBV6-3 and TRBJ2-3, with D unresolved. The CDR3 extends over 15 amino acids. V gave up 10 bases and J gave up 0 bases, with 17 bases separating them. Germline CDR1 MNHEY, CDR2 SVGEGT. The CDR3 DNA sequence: TGTGCCACCATCCCCCCCGGGCCTAGCACAGATACGCAGTATTTT. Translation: CATIPPGPSTDTQYF.

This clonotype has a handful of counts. This CDR3 reads CASSPQRRAYEQYF. The CDR3 nucleotides are TGTGCCAGCAGCCCGCAGCGGCGGGCCTACGAGCAGTACTTC. This chain links TRBV6-2 or TRBV6-3 with TRBJ2-7, with D possibly matching TRBD2 (5 bases). V lost 6 bases, J lost 2 bases, and 14 bases lay in between. CDR3 length: 14 amino acids. Germline V gene sequence: CDR1 MNHEY, CDR2 SVGEGT.

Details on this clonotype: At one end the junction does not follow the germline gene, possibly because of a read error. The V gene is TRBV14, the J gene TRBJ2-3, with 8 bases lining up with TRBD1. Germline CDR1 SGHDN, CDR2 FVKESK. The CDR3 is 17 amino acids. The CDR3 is CASSHEPGQVITDTQYF. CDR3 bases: TGCGCCAGCAGCCACGAGCCGGGACAGGTGATTACAGATACGCAGTATTTT.

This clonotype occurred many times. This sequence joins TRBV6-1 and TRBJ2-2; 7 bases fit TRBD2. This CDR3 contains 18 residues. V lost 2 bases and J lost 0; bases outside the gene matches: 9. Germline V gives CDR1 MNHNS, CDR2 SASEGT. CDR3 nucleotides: TGTGCCAGCAGTGAACGATCCCGGGACTACACGAACACCGGGGAGCTGTTTTTT. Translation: CASSERSRDYTNTGELFF.

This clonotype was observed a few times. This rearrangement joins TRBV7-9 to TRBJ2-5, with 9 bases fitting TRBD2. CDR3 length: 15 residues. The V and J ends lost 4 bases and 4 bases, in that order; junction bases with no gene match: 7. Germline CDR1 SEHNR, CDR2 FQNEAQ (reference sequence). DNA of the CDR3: TGTGCCAGCAGCTCACCGGGACTAGCATCAGAGACCCAGTACTTC. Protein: CASSSPGLASETQYF.